The TCR beta chain described here comes from a study of cytomegalovirus exposure and HLA in healthy donors. Broader study findings: Later genetic work tied a missense DCLRE1C variant to beta-chain V and J trimming. One later analysis reportedly identified an Asian-associated ancestry cluster that showed fewer N-insertions than the roughly 600-donor mean.

V dropped 0 bases and J dropped 6; count of bases not matched to a gene: 4. From germline, CDR1 is SGHTA and CDR2 FQGNSA. The CDR3 contains 15 residues. PCR amplification relied on 60 Vbeta primers (plus 13 Jbeta primers). TCRdb's table, derived via immunoSEQ multiplex PCR, lists solely in-frame clones and lacks some. The sample contains about 120,000 clones, about four fifths of which appear only once. About this clone: The antigen is undetermined.

Sequencing input: PBMCs. The TCR originated in a female donor in good health and CMV-seropositive. This chain connects TRBV7-2 to TRBJ2-3; 9 bases fit TRBD2. The CDR3 nucleotides read TGTGCCAGCAGCTTAGCGGCTAGCGGGGCCGATACGCAGTATTTT. It yields the protein CASSLAASGADTQYF.